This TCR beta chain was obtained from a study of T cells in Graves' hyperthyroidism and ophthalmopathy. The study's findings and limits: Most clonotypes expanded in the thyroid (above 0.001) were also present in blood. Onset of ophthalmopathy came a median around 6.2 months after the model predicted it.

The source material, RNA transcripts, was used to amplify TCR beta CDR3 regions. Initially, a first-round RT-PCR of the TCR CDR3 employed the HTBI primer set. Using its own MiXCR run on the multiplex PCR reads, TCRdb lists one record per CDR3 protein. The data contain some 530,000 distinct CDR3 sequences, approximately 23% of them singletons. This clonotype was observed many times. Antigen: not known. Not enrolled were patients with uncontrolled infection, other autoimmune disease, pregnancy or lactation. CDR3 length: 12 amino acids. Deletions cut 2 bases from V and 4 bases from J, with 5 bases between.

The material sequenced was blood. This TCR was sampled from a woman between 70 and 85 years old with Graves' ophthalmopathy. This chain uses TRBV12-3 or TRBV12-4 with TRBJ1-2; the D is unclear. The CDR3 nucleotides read TGTGCCAGCAGTTTAACGATCTATGGCTACACCTTC. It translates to CASSLTIYGYTF.